These T cell receptor beta chains were read from a single sample in a study of immune evolution from preneoplasia to lung adenocarcinoma. The repertoire was sequenced with immunoSEQ multiplex PCR; TCRdb's copy has only in-frame clones and lacks some. The profile shows several thousand clones, around four fifths of them singletons. Sequencing used FFPE adjacent normal lung tissue. These receptors all come from a donor at least 70 years old with lung adenocarcinoma. The CDR3 runs from the conserved cysteine through the conserved F or W. The order of the fields is V gene, D gene, clone size, J gene, CDR3 DNA, CDR3 protein. D genes are given only for firm matches. The size entry is marked missing in some rows and otherwise reads once, few, many or a size class.

v_call: TRBV5-4; d_call: NA; clone_size: NA; j_call: TRBJ1-3; cdr3_nt: TGTGCCAGCAGTTCGGGCCCTGGCTCTGGAAACACCATATATTTT; cdr3_aa: CASSSGPGSGNTIYF
v_call: TRBV18; d_call: TRBD2; clone_size: NA; j_call: TRBJ2-7; cdr3_nt: TGTGCCAGCTCACAACCAGGACTAGGGGACTACGAGCAGTACTTC; cdr3_aa: CASSQPGLGDYEQYF
v_call: TRBV28; d_call: NA; clone_size: NA; j_call: TRBJ2-2; cdr3_nt: TGTGCCAGCAGAGACATCGGGATGACCGGGGAGCTGTTTTTT; cdr3_aa: CASRDIGMTGELFF
v_call: TRBV10-3; d_call: NA; clone_size: NA; j_call: TRBJ2-1; cdr3_nt: TGTGCCATCCGGGACGCTAACAATGAGCAGTTCTTC; cdr3_aa: CAIRDANNEQFF
v_call: TRBV25-1; d_call: TRBD1; clone_size: once; j_call: TRBJ1-1; cdr3_nt: TGTGCCAGCAGTGAGGGACAGTGGACTGAAGCTTTCTTT; cdr3_aa: CASSEGQWTEAFF
v_call: TRBV10-1; d_call: NA; clone_size: NA; j_call: TRBJ2-7; cdr3_nt: TGCGCCAGCAGTGAGTCAAAACGGAGCGAGCAGTACTTC; cdr3_aa: CASSESKRSEQYF
v_call: TRBV5-1; d_call: TRBD1; clone_size: NA; j_call: TRBJ2-3; cdr3_nt: TGCGCCAGCAGCCCGGGACAGTACACAGATACGCAGTATTTT; cdr3_aa: CASSPGQYTDTQYF
v_call: TRBV4-1; d_call: NA; clone_size: NA; j_call: TRBJ1-1; cdr3_nt: TGCGCCAGCAGCCAAGTAAGGGCTGAGGGGATGAACACTGAAGCTTTCTTT; cdr3_aa: CASSQVRAEGMNTEAFF
v_call: TRBV7-8; d_call: NA; clone_size: NA; j_call: TRBJ1-2; cdr3_nt: TGTGCCAGCAGCTTTACAGGGCAGGATGGCTACACCTTC; cdr3_aa: CASSFTGQDGYTF